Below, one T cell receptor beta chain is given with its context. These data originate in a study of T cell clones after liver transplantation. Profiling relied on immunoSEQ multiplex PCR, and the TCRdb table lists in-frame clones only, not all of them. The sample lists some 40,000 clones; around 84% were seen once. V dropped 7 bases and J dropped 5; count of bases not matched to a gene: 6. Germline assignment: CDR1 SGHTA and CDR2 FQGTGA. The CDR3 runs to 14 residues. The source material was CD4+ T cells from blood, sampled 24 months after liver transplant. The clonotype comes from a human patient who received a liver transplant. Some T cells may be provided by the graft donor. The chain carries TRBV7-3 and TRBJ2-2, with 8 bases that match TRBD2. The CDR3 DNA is TGTGCCAGCACCAGCGGGAGCGGTACCGGGGAGCTGTTTTTT. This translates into CASTSGSGTGELFF.